These 13 T cell receptor beta chains were all obtained from the same sample, sequenced in a study of blood T cell repertoires in COVID-19. Assay used: immunoSEQ multiplex PCR; TCRdb lists only in-frame clones, some missing. The table records 200,000 to 250,000 clones, 87% of them present only once. Sequenced sample: PBMCs or T cells enriched from blood (not recorded which). These receptors all come from a woman aged 25 to 39 with acute COVID-19.

The chain has TRBV7-9 and TRBJ1-2; TRBD1 aligns across 9 bases. V lost 1 base to trimming and J lost 7 bases; unmatched junction nucleotides: 4. CDR3 length equals 14 residues. CDR1 SEHNR and CDR2 FQNEAQ come from the germline V gene (reference sequence). Here the CDR3 reads CASSLGNRGPGYTF. The CDR3 DNA is TGTGCCAGCAGCTTAGGGAACAGGGGGCCTGGCTACACCTTC.

This chain links TRBV28 with TRBJ1-1; D perhaps matches TRBD1 (5 bases). The V gene lost 7 bases and the J gene lost 1 base, with 13 bases spanning the gap. Looked up from germline, CDR1 is MDHEN and CDR2 is SYDVKM. The CDR3 sequence is 14 residues long. CDR3 region: CASTAGDPNTEAFF. The CDR3, as DNA: TGTGCCAGCACGGCGGGGGACCCGAACACTGAAGCTTTCTTT.

The chain recombines TRBV28 with TRBJ2-7; 9 bases map to TRBD2. V shed 6 bases, J shed 3 bases, and the junction held 12 bases outside the gene matches. This CDR3 region has 16 residues. Germline loops: CDR1 MDHEN, CDR2 SYDVKM. The CDR3 DNA sequence: TGTGCCAGCAGAAGTATTTGGTCTAGCGGGATCTACGAGCAGTACTTC. Translation gives CASRSIWSSGIYEQYF.

The chain employs TRBV19 and TRBJ1-6; possibly TRBD1 for D (5 bases). Trimming took off 7 bases at V and 7 bases at J, with 17 bases between the two ends. This CDR3 comprises 15 residues. Germline V gives CDR1 LNHDA, CDR2 SQIVND (reference sequence). This CDR3 is CASNTRRVRNSPLHF. In DNA form, the CDR3 reads TGTGCCAGTAACACCCGCAGGGTTCGCAATTCACCCCTCCACTTT.

This rearrangement joins TRBV19 to TRBJ1-2; maybe TRBD1 (5 bases). Per the germline V gene, CDR1 is LNHDA and CDR2 is SQIVND (reference sequence). Trimming removed 6 bases from V and 2 bases from J, with 13 bases in between. The CDR3 is made up of 14 amino acids. The CDR3 sequence is CASRQGSLNYGYTF. CDR3 bases: TGTGCCAGTAGGCAGGGATCCCTCAACTATGGCTACACCTTC.

The chain uses TRBV27 and TRBJ1-5, with 7 bases identical to TRBD1. The CDR3 totals 16 residues. CDR1 MNHEY and CDR2 SMNVEV come from the germline V gene (reference sequence). V gave up 6 bases and J gave up 4 bases; unmatched junction bases: 12. CDR3 sequence reads: CASSPLDRVGNQPQHF. Written as DNA, the CDR3 is TGTGCCAGCAGCCCACTTGACAGGGTAGGGAATCAGCCCCAGCATTTT.

V gene TRBV7-2 combines with J gene TRBJ1-2, with a possible D match to TRBD1 (5 bases). V lost 2 bases, J lost 3 bases, and 13 bases lay in between. Germline V lookup: CDR1 SGHTA, CDR2 FQGNSA. The CDR3 is 15 residues long. The CDR3 DNA reads TGTGCCAGCAGCTTAACGATAACAGGTGACTATGGCTACACCTTC. Its protein is CASSLTITGDYGYTF.

The chain links TRBV4-1 to TRBJ1-5; D is undetermined. Germline values: CDR1 MGHRA, CDR2 YSYEKL. CDR3 length: 14 residues. V was clipped by 1 base and J by 1 base, with 5 bases between them. CDR3 in amino acids: CASSQVLSNQPQHF. Written as DNA, the CDR3 is TGCGCCAGCAGCCAAGTACTGAGCAATCAGCCCCAGCATTTT.

The chain has TRBV5-4 and TRBJ2-1; D may be TRBD1 (6 bases). From germline, CDR1 is SGHNT and CDR2 YYREEE (reference sequence). The V end was cut by 4 bases, the J end by 9 bases, with 23 bases between. This CDR3 has 16 residues. The CDR3 sequence is CASSNGGTGRYIEQFF. The CDR3 DNA reads TGTGCCAGCAGCAATGGAGGAACAGGGCGTTATATTGAGCAGTTCTTC. Complete variable domain (other parts from reference TRBV5-4 and TRBJ2-1): ETGVTQSPTHLIKTRGQQVTLRCSSQSGHNTVSWYQQALGQGPQFIFQYYREEENGRGNFPPRFSGLQFPNYSSELNVNALELDDSALYLCASSNGGTGRYIEQFFGPGTRLTVL.

The chain couples TRBV6-5 to TRBJ2-1; D is possibly TRBD2 (6 bases). V lost 11 bases and J 3 bases, leaving 17 bases between the germline ends. This CDR3 is 14 amino acids long. Looked up from germline, CDR1 is MNHEY and CDR2 is SVGAGI. In DNA, the CDR3 is TGTGCCTCTACACCGGGACTGGGCTACAATGAGCAGTTCTTC. This translates into CASTPGLGYNEQFF.

This clone showed up just a few times. This sequence joins TRBV5-6 and TRBJ1-1; 11 bases line up with TRBD1. The CDR3 sequence is 17 residues long. CDR1 and CDR2 from the germline V gene are SGHDT and YYEEEE. V gave up 4 bases and J gave up 0 bases; unmatched junction bases: 8. CDR3 sequence reads: CASSMGGQGAMNTEAFF. CDR3 DNA sequence: TGTGCCAGCAGCATGGGCGGACAGGGGGCCATGAACACTGAAGCTTTCTTT.

The chain carries TRBV9 and TRBJ1-2; 7 bases align to TRBD1. Germline V gene data show CDR1 as SGDLS and CDR2 as YYNGEE. The trim removed 3 bases at V and 4 bases at J, leaving 9 bases unmatched. This CDR3 spans 15 amino acids. The CDR3 coding sequence is TGTGCCAGCAGCGCGAGGACAGGTCGCGGCTATGGCTACACCTTC. Amino acids: CASSARTGRGYGYTF.

The genes are TRBV3-1 (or the pseudogene TRBV3-2) and TRBJ1-2, with D unclear. Germline-derived CDR1 and CDR2 are LGHDT and YNNKEL (reference sequence). V was pared by 3 bases and J by 8 bases, with 22 bases between. This CDR3 spans 16 amino acids. For the CDR3, the DNA is TGTGCCAGCAGCCACATGACGGGGATTCGGTTTGACGGCTACACCTTC. This gives the protein CASSHMTGIRFDGYTF.